This T cell receptor (beta chain) was profiled in a study of blood T cell repertoires in COVID-19. On the study more broadly: Researchers got acute and convalescent COVID-19 samples from the United States, Italy and Spain. From T cells, B-cell-depleted T cells, or PBMCs came the material, which was cDNA or gDNA.

Original processing notes: By means of reference gene primer amplification, nucleated cell counts were estimated. The repertoire was sequenced with immunoSEQ multiplex PCR; TCRdb's copy has only in-frame clones and lacks some. D and trimming come from the DNA, and the V and J calls and clone size come from that table. The data hold fewer than 40,000 clones, with 75% to 90% observed a single time. The sample consisted of peripheral blood. This TCR derives from a human donor in a cohort sampled during active COVID-19.

The CDR3 reads CASSDGTVERYF. CDR3 sequence (DNA): TGTGCCAGCAGTGATGGGACAGTCGAGAGGTACTTC. This chain uses TRBV6-1 with TRBJ2-7; 7 bases match TRBD1. In germline, CDR1 is MNHNS, CDR2 SASEGT. J lost 12 bases, V lost 3 bases, and 8 bases had no gene match. This CDR3 contains 12 residues.